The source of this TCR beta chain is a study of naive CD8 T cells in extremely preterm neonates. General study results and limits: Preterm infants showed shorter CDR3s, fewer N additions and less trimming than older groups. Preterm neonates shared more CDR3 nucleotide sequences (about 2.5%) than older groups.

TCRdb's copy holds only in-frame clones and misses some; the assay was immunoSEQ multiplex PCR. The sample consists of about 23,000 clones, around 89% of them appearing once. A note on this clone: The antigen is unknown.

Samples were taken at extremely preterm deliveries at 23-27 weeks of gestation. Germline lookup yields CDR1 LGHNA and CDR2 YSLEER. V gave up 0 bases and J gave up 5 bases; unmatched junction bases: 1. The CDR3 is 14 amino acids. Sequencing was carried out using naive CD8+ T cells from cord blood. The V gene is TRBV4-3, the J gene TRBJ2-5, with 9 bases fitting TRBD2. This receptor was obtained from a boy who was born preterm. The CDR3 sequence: CASSQDTSGETQYF. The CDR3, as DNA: TGCGCCAGCAGCCAAGATACTAGCGGGGAGACCCAGTACTTC.